This T cell receptor (beta chain) was identified during a study of cytomegalovirus exposure and HLA in healthy donors. Study-wide findings and caveats: Testing in vitro showed a few CMV-associated chains specific for CMV antigens.

Turning to this clone: The antigen is unknown.

This CDR3 is 14 amino acids long. Germline CDR1 and CDR2: ENHRY and SYGVKD. V dropped 4 bases and J dropped 7 bases, with 14 bases sitting between them. Assay used: immunoSEQ multiplex PCR; TCRdb lists only in-frame clones, some missing. The sample consists of about 150,000 clones, around 93% of them appearing once. This chain connects TRBV10-3 to TRBJ1-5, with D unresolved. This clonotype originated in a man aged 18 to 29 in good health and CMV-seropositive. The sample consisted of PBMCs. CDR3 residues: CAISGGEEEQPQHF. DNA for the CDR3: TGTGCCATCAGTGGCGGGGAGGAAGAACAGCCCCAGCATTTT.